This TCR beta chain comes out of a study of blood T cell repertoires in COVID-19. Turning to the study itself: Acute and convalescent COVID-19 samples came from the United States, Italy and Spain. Sources were T cells, B-cell-depleted T cells, or PBMCs; the material itself was cDNA or gDNA.

Original processing notes: Amplification of reference gene primers was used by the study to estimate nucleated cell counts. Some clones are missing from TCRdb's copy, which holds only in-frame ones; the method was immunoSEQ multiplex PCR. V and J calls and clone size follow that table, whereas D and trimming were derived from the DNA. Among roughly 150,000 clones listed, around 87% were seen once. The TCR sequence derives from a human donor in a cohort sampled during active COVID-19. Sequenced sample: peripheral blood.

CDR3 coding DNA: TGTGCCAGCAGCCGATTGGGACTAGCGGCTCGGGATGAGCAGTTCTTC. This codes for CASSRLGLAARDEQFF. The chain has TRBV7-7 and TRBJ2-1, with 11 nucleotides matching TRBD2. CDR1 is SSHAT and CDR2 is FNYEAQ in the germline V gene (reference sequence). Trimming cost V 5 bases and J 8 bases; bases outside gene matches: 11. The CDR3 spans 16 residues. Looking up the rest from reference TRBV7-7 and TRBJ2-1 gives the full variable domain: GAGVSQSPRYKVTKRGQDVTLRCDPISSHATLYWYQQALGQGPEFLTYFNYEAQPDKSGLPSDRFSAERPEGSISTLTIQRTEQRDSAMYRCASSRLGLAARDEQFFGPGTRLTVL.